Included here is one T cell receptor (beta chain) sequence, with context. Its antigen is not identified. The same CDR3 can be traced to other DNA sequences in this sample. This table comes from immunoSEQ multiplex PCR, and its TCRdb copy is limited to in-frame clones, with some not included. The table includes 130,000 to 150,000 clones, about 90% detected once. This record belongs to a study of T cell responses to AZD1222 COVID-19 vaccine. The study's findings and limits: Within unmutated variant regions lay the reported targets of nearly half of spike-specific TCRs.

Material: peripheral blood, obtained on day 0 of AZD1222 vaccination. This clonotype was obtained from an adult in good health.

The CDR3 loop is CATSDGGDEKLFF. As DNA, the CDR3 is TGTGCCACCAGTGATGGCGGCGATGAAAAACTGTTTTTT. This sequence joins TRBV24-1 and TRBJ1-4; D unclear. The CDR3 covers 13 residues. The germline V gene has CDR1 KGHDR and CDR2 SFDVKD. V lost 3 bases and J lost 6, with 7 bases in between.